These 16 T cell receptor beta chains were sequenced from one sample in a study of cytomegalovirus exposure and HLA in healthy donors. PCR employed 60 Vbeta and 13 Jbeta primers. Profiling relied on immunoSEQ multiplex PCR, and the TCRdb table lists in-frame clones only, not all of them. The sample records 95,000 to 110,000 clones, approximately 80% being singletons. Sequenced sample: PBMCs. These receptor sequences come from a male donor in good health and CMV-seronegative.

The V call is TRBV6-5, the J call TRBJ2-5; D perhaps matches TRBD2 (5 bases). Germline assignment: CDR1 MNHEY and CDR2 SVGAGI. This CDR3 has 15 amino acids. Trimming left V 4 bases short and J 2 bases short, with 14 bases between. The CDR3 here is CASSLSRAGQETQYF. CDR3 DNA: TGTGCCAGCAGTTTGTCCCGGGCGGGTCAAGAGACCCAGTACTTC.

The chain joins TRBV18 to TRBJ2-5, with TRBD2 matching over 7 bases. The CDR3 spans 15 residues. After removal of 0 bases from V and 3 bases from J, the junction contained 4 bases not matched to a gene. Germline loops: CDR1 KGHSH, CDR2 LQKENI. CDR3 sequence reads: CASSPPTGGKETQYF. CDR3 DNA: TGTGCCAGCTCACCACCGACGGGGGGTAAAGAGACCCAGTACTTC.

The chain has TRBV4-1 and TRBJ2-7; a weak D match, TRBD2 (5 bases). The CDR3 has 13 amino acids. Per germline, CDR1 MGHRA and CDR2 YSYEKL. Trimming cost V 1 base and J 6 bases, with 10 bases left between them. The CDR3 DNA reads TGCGCCAGCAGCCAAGTGAGGGCCGTCGAGCAGTACTTC. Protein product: CASSQVRAVEQYF.

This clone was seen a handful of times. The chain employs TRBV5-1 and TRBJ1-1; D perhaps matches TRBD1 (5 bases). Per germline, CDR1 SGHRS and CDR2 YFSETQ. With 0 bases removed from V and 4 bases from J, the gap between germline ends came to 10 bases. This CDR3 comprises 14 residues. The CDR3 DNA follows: TGCGCCAGCAGCTTGGAACAGGTCGGCACTGAAGCTTTCTTT. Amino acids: CASSLEQVGTEAFF.

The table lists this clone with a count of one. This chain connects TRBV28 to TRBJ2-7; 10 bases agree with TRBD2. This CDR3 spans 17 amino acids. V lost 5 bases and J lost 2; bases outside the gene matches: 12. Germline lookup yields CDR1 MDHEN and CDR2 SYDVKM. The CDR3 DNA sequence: TGTGCCAGCAGTCCCATTCCCCGGACTAGCGGAACCTACGAGCAGTACTTC. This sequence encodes CASSPIPRTSGTYEQYF.

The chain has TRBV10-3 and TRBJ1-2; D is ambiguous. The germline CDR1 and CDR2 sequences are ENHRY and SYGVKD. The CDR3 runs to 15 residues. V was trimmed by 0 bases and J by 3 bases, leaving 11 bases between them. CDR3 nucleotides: TGTGCCATCAGTGAGTCGACGGCGGGAGACTATGGCTACACCTTC. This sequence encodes CAISESTAGDYGYTF.

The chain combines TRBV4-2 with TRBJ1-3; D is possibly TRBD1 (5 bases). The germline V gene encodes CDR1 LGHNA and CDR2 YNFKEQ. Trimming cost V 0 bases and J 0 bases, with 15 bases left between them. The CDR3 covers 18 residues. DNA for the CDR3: TGTGCCAGCAGCCAAGAAGGGACGAGGACTACCTCTGGAAACACCATATATTTT. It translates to CASSQEGTRTTSGNTIYF.

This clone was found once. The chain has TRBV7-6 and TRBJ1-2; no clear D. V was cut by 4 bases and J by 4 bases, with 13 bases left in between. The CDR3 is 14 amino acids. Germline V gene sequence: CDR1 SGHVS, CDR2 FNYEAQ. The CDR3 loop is CASSSGKLAYGYTF. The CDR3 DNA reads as TGTGCCAGCAGCTCGGGGAAGTTGGCCTATGGCTACACCTTC.

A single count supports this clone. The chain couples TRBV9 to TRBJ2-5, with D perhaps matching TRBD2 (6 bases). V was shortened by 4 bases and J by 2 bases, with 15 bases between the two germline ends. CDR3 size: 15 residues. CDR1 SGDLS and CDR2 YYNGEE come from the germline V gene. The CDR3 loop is CASSLGLEKQETQYF. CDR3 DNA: TGTGCCAGCAGCTTGGGACTGGAAAAGCAAGAGACCCAGTACTTC. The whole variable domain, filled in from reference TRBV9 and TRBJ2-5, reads DSGVTQTPKHLITATGQRVTLRCSPRSGDLSVYWYQQSLDQGLQFLIQYYNGEERAKGNILERFSAQQFPDLHSELNLSSLELGDSALYFCASSLGLEKQETQYFGPGTRLLVL.

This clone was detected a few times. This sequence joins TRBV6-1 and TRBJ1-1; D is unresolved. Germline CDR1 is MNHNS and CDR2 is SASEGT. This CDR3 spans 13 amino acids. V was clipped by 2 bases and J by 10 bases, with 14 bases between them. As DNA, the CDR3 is TGTGCCAGCAGTGAATTAGCTCTCAAGCGAGCTTTCTTT. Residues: CASSELALKRAFF.

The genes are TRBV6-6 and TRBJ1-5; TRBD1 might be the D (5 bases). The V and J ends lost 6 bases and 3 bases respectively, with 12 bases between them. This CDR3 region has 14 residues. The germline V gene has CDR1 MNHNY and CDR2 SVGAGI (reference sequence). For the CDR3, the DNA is TGTGCCAGCAGCTCCGACAGCTACAATCAGCCCCAGCATTTT. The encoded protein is CASSSDSYNQPQHF.

CDR3 in amino acids: CAISEGLYGYTF. In nucleotides, the CDR3 is TGTGCCATCAGTGAAGGACTCTATGGCTACACCTTC. The genes are TRBV10-3 and TRBJ1-2; no definite D call. The V end lost 3 bases, the J end lost 4 bases, and 6 bases lay between the germline ends. The germline CDR1 and CDR2 sequences are ENHRY and SYGVKD. CDR3 length: 12 amino acids.

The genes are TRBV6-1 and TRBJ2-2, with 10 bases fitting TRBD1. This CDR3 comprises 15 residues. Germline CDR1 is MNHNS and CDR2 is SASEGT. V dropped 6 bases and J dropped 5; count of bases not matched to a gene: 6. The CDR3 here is CASRGDRGETGELFF. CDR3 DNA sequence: TGTGCCAGCAGGGGGGACAGGGGAGAAACCGGGGAGCTGTTTTTT.

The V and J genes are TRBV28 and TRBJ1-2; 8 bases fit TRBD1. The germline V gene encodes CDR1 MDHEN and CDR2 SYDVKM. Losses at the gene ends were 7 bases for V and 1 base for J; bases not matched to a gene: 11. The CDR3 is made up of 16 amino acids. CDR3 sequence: CASIPGRGQINYGYTF. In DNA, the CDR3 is TGTGCCAGCATCCCTGGCAGGGGGCAGATTAACTATGGCTACACCTTC.

The CDR3 DNA sequence: TGCGCCAGCAGCCCCCTAGCGGGGACAGATACGCAGTATTTT. This gives the protein CASSPLAGTDTQYF. This chain uses TRBV5-1 with TRBJ2-3; 9 bases are a match to TRBD2. Looked up from germline, CDR1 is SGHRS and CDR2 is YFSETQ. Trimming at V came to 4 bases and at J to 3 bases, leaving 3 bases not matched to a gene. This CDR3 contains 14 residues.

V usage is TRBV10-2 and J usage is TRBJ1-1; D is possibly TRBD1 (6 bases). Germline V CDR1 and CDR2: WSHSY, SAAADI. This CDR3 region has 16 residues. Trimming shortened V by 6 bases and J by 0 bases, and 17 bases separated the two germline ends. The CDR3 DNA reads TGCGCCAGCAGCCCCTCCCGGGGGGCCTTGAACACTGAAGCTTTCTTT. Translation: CASSPSRGALNTEAFF.